The source of this T cell receptor beta chain is a study of T-cell reconstitution after alpha-beta-depleted transplantation in children. V shed 4 bases, J shed 6 bases, and the junction held 7 bases outside the gene matches. This CDR3 has 14 residues. CDR1 and CDR2 from the germline V gene are LGHDT and YNNKEL (reference sequence). Unique molecular identifiers were incorporated into the prepared TCRbeta library. TCRdb processed the PCR reads anew with MiXCR; each CDR3 protein has one entry. This sample carries 500,000 to 650,000 distinct CDR3 sequences, approximately 13% of them seen once, and the ten largest clones take 2.2%.

The chain links TRBV3-1 to TRBJ2-7; 9 bases match TRBD2. This receptor was obtained from a male patient between 5 and 17 years old who had a stem cell transplant for acute myeloid leukemia, so the T cells may come from the graft donor. The sample in question was PBMCs, mostly from graft donor cells, obtained 360 days after TCRalphabeta/CD19-depleted stem cell transplant. The CDR3 DNA sequence: TGTGCCAGCAGCCTTAGCGGGAGATTGTCCGAGCAGTACTTC. It is translated as CASSLSGRLSEQYF.